This T cell receptor beta chain was recovered during a study of T cells in Graves' hyperthyroidism and ophthalmopathy. In germline, CDR1 is SGHRS, CDR2 YFSETQ. The V gene lost 5 bases and the J gene lost 2 bases, with 21 bases spanning the gap. The CDR3 spans 17 residues. This clonotype was seen at least ten times. RNA transcripts yielded amplified TCR beta CDR3 regions. Carried out on the TCR CDR3, a first-round RT-PCR used the HTBI primer set. TCRdb analysed the multiplex PCR reads with MiXCR anew, one entry per CDR3 protein. The sample records about 600,000 distinct CDR3 sequences, roughly a sixth being singletons.

This receptor was obtained from a woman between 35 and 50 years old with Graves' ophthalmopathy. The chain carries TRBV5-1 and TRBJ2-3; tentatively, D is TRBD1 (5 bases). Sample: blood. The CDR3, as DNA: TGCGCCAGCAGTGGTACCCGGCAGGGTAGAATCACAGATACGCAGTATTTT. It codes for CASSGTRQGRITDTQYF.